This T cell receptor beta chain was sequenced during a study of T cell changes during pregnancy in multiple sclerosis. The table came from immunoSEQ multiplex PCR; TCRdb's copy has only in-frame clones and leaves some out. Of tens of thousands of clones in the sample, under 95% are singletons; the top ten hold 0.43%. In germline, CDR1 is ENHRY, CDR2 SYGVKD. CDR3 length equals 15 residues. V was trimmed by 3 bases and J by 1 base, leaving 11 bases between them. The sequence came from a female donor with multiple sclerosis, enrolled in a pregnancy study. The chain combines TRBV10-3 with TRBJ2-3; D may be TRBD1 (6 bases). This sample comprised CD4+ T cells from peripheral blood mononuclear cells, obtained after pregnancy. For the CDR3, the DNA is TGTGCCATCAGTGAAGGTGCAGGGGGCACAGATACGCAGTATTTT. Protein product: CAISEGAGGTDTQYF.